This passage covers 9 T cell receptor beta chains from one sample sequenced in a study of cytomegalovirus exposure and HLA in healthy donors. Data came from immunoSEQ multiplex PCR; TCRdb stores just in-frame clones and leaves some out. The sample has 120,000 or so clones, 86% seen once. Sequences were obtained from PBMCs. Receptors were obtained from a man aged 18-30 years in good health and CMV-seronegative.

This chain links TRBV19 with TRBJ2-1; 12 positions match TRBD2. Germline V gene data show CDR1 as LNHDA and CDR2 as SQIVND (reference sequence). The CDR3 runs 15 residues. With V trimmed by 6 bases and J by 6 bases, 6 bases remained unmatched. CDR3 DNA: TGTGCCAGTAGCCGCCTAGCGGGAGGGGGCAATGAGCAGTTCTTC. Translated, it gives CASSRLAGGGNEQFF.

J is TRBJ1-3 and V is TRBV27, with D possibly being TRBD1 (5 bases). CDR3 size: 14 residues. The V end lost 2 bases, the J end lost 4 bases, and 9 bases lay between the germline ends. Germline lookup yields CDR1 MNHEY and CDR2 SMNVEV (reference sequence). The CDR3 loop is CASSLQGTGNTIYF. As DNA, the CDR3 is TGTGCCAGCAGTTTACAGGGAACAGGAAACACCATATATTTT.

In its sample, this clone was seen once. The rearrangement links TRBV7-9 to TRBJ1-2; D perhaps matches TRBD1 (6 bases). The CDR3 runs to 15 residues. The V gene's germline CDR1 is SEHNR and CDR2 FQNEAQ (reference sequence). The V gene lost 0 bases and the J gene lost 8 bases, with 16 bases spanning the gap. Written as DNA, the CDR3 is TGTGCCAGCAGCTTAGCGGGTGGCAGGGGAAGCGGCTACACCTTC. As protein: CASSLAGGRGSGYTF.

CDR3 residues: CAISETVGSYEQYF. CDR3 DNA sequence: TGTGCCATCAGTGAAACTGTTGGCTCCTACGAGCAGTACTTC. The chain carries TRBV10-3 and TRBJ2-7; D remains ambiguous. This CDR3 is built from 14 residues. V dropped 3 bases and J dropped 0 bases, with 9 bases sitting between them. CDR1 and CDR2 (germline): ENHRY, SYGVKD.

The chain uses TRBV6-5 and TRBJ1-1, with D unresolved. V lost 2 bases and J 5 bases, leaving 15 bases between the germline ends. Germline CDR1 reads MNHEY; CDR2 reads SVGAGI. CDR3 length: 15 residues. CDR3 in DNA: TGTGCCAGCAGTTACCAATCCGGACTGGGTACTGAAGCTTTCTTT. It is translated as CASSYQSGLGTEAFF.

The rearrangement joins TRBV6-1 to TRBJ2-1; tentatively, D is TRBD1 (7 bases). This CDR3 comprises 15 residues. Germline V lookup: CDR1 MNHNS, CDR2 SASEGT. V was clipped by 3 bases and J by 8 bases, with 17 bases between them. DNA of the CDR3: TGTGCCAGCAGTGAGCGGGGACAGCGGACGGATGAGCAGTTCTTC. Translation: CASSERGQRTDEQFF.

The rearrangement uses TRBV30 and TRBJ1-1; D not certain. CDR1 GTSNPN and CDR2 SVGIG come from the germline V gene (reference sequence). The CDR3 runs 10 residues. V was clipped by 1 base and J by 11 bases, with 8 bases between them. The CDR3: CAWSGGKAFF. DNA of the CDR3: TGTGCCTGGAGTGGAGGGAAGGCTTTCTTT.

The chain is built from TRBV27 and TRBJ1-2; TRBD1 agrees at 7 bases. The CDR3 has 16 residues. Germline CDR1 MNHEY, CDR2 SMNVEV (reference sequence). Germline trimming cut 0 bases from V and 2 bases from J; bases unmatched to any gene: 6. As DNA, the CDR3 is TGTGCCAGCAGTTTATCGCCCCTGGGACAGAACTATGGCTACACCTTC. As protein: CASSLSPLGQNYGYTF.

For this clone: This CDR3 is also generated by other DNA sequences in the sample. The chain links TRBV29-1 to TRBJ2-2; tentatively, D is TRBD2 (5 bases). CDR3 length equals 14 residues. CDR1 is SQVTM and CDR2 is ANQGSEA in the germline V gene. V lost 7 bases and J 1 base, leaving 13 bases between the germline ends. The CDR3 loop is CSARGTVNTGELFF. The DNA for the CDR3 is TGCAGCGCCCGGGGTACCGTGAACACCGGGGAGCTGTTTTTT.